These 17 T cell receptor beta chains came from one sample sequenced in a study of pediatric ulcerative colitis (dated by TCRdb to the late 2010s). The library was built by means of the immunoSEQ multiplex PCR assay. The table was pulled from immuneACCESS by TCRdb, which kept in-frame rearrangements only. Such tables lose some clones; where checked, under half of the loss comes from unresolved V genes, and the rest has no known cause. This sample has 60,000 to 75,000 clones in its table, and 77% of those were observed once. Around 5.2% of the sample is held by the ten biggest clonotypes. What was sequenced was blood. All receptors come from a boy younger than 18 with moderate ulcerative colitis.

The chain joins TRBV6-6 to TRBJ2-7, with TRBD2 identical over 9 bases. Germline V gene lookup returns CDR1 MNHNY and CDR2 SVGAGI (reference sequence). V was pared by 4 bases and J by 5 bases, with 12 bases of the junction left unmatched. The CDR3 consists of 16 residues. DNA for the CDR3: TGTGCCAGCAGTTCCGCACGGGCGGGAGGGCCACACGAGCAGTACTTC. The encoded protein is CASSSARAGGPHEQYF.

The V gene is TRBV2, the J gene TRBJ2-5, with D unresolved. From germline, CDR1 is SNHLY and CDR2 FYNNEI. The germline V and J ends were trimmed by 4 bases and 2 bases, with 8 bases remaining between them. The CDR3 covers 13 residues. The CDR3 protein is CASSVLAQETQYF. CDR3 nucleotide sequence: TGTGCCAGCAGTGTCTTAGCACAAGAGACCCAGTACTTC.

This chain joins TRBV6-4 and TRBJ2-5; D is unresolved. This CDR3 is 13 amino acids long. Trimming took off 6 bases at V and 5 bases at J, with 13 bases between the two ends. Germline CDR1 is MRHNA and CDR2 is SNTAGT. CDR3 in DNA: TGTGCCAGCAGCGCCGATCTCGGGGAGACCCAGTACTTC. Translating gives CASSADLGETQYF.

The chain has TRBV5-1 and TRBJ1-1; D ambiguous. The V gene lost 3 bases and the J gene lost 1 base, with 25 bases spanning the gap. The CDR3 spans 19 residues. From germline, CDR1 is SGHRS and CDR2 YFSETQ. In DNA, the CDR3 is TGCGCCAGCAGCTCGTCGGTCATGGGAGCCAATTCGGCGAACACTGAAGCTTTCTTT. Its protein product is CASSSSVMGANSANTEAFF.

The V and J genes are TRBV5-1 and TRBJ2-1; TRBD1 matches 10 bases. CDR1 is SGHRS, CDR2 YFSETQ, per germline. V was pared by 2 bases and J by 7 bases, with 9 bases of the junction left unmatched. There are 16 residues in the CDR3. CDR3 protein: CASSFGTGDILNEQFF. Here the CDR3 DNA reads TGCGCCAGCAGCTTTGGGACAGGGGATATCCTGAATGAGCAGTTCTTC.

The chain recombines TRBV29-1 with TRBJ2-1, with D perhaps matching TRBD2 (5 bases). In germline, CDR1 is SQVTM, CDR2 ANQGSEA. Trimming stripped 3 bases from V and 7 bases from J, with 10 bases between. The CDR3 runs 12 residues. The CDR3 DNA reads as TGCAGCGTTGAGGTGCGGGTGAATGAGCAGTTCTTC. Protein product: CSVEVRVNEQFF.

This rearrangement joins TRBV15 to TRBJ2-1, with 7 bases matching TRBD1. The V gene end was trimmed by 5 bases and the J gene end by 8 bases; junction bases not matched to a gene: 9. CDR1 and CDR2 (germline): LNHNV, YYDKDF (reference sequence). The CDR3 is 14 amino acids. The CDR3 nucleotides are TGTGCCACCAGCGGCGACAGGGTTATCTATGAGCAGTTCTTC. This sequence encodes CATSGDRVIYEQFF.

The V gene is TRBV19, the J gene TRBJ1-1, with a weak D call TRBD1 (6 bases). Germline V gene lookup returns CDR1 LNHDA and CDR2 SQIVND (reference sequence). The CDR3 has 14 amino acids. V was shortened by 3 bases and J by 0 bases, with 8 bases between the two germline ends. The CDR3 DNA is TGTGCCAGTAGTATTGGGGACATGAACACTGAAGCTTTCTTT. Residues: CASSIGDMNTEAFF.

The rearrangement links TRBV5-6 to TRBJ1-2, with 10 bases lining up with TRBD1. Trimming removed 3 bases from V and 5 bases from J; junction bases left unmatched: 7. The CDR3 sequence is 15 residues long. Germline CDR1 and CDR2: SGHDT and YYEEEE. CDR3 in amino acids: CASSWGTGEGYGYTF. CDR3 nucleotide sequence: TGTGCCAGCAGCTGGGGGACAGGGGAAGGTTATGGCTACACCTTC.

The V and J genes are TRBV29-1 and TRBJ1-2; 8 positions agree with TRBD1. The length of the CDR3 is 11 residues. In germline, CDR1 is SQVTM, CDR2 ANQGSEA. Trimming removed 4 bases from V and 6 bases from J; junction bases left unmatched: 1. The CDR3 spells CSVGQGNGYTF. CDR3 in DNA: TGCAGCGTTGGACAGGGGAATGGCTACACCTTC.

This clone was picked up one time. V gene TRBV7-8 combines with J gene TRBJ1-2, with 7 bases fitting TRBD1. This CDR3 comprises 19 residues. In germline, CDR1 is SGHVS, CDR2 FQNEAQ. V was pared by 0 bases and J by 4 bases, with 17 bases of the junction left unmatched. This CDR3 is CASSLATGQGVLLGYGYTF. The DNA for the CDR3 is TGTGCCAGCAGCTTAGCGACGGGGCAGGGGGTCCTCCTAGGCTATGGCTACACCTTC.

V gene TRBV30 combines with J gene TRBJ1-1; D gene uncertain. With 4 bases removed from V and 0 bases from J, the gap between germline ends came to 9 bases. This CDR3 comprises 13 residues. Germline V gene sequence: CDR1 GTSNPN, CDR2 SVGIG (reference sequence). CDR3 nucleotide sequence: TGTGCCTGGATTCGGACCATGAACACTGAAGCTTTCTTT. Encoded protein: CAWIRTMNTEAFF.

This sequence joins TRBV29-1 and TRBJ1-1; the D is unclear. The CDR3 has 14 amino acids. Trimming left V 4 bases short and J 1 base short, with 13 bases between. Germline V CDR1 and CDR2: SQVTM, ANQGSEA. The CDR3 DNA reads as TGCAGCGTTGTGCCAAGCGCAGCGAACACTGAAGCTTTCTTT. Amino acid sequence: CSVVPSAANTEAFF.

CDR3 coding DNA: TGTGCCAGCAGTGAAGGCCCTAGCGGGGTAGGGTACGAGCAGTACTTC. It yields the protein CASSEGPSGVGYEQYF. The chain joins TRBV2 to TRBJ2-7; 9 positions match TRBD2. In germline, CDR1 is SNHLY, CDR2 FYNNEI. Trimming removed 1 base from V and 4 bases from J; junction bases left unmatched: 8. The length of the CDR3 is 16 residues.

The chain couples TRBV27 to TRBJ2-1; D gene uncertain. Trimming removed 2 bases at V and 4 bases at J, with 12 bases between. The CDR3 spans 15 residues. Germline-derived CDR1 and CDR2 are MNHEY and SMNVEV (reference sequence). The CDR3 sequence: CASSLKDRAYNEQFF. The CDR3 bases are TGTGCCAGCAGTTTAAAGGATAGGGCTTACAATGAGCAGTTCTTC.

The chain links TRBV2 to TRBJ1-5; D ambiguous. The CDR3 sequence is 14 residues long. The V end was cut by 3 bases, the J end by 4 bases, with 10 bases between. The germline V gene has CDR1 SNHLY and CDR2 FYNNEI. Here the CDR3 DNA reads TGTGCCAGCAGTGAGGAGGGATCAAATCAGCCCCAGCATTTT. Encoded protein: CASSEEGSNQPQHF.

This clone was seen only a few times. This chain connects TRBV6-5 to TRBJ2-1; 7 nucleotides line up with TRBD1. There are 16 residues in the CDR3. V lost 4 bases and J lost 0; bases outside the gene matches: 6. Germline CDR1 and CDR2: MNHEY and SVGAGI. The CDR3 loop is CASSSKQGSSYNEQFF. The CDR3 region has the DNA TGTGCCAGCAGTTCCAAACAGGGGAGCTCCTACAATGAGCAGTTCTTC.